The T cell receptor (beta chain) described here comes from a study of control samples from healthy donors and cancer patients. Profiling relied on immunoSEQ multiplex PCR, and the TCRdb table lists in-frame clones only, not all of them. The repertoire has around 22,000 clones, roughly 83% of them found once; the top ten carry about 30%. This CDR3 is built from 14 residues. Losses at the gene ends were 4 bases for V and 6 bases for J; bases not matched to a gene: 7. Germline V lookup: CDR1 SGHRS, CDR2 YFSETQ. Input material: PBMCs. The V gene is TRBV5-1, the J gene TRBJ2-7, with 10 positions matching TRBD1. The sequence was obtained from a man between 60 and 75 years old with head and neck cancer. The CDR3 loop is CASSDPGQGLEQYF. Written as DNA, the CDR3 is TGCGCCAGCAGCGACCCGGGACAGGGGCTCGAGCAGTACTTC.